This T cell receptor beta chain was sequenced in a study of blood T cell repertoires in COVID-19. Overall study context: The origin of the acute and convalescent COVID-19 samples was the United States, Italy and Spain. T cells, B-cell-depleted T cells, or PBMCs provided the cDNA or gDNA that served as material.

Per the study methods: Amplification with reference gene primers provided the estimates of nucleated cell counts. TCRdb keeps only in-frame clones here, not all; method: immunoSEQ multiplex PCR. Clone size and V and J calls were adopted from that table, with D and trimming inferred from the DNA. The sample contains 250,000 or so clones, nearly 90% of which appear only once. Per the germline V gene, CDR1 is SGHNT and CDR2 is YYREEE (reference sequence). The CDR3 has 14 amino acids. With V trimmed by 0 bases and J by 6 bases, 3 bases remained unmatched. The sequencing sample was made of peripheral blood. The TCR comes from a man aged 18 to 29 with active or convalescent COVID-19. V gene TRBV5-4 combines with J gene TRBJ2-7; 10 bases map to TRBD2. The CDR3 region is CASSLALAGAEQYF. For the CDR3, the DNA is TGTGCCAGCAGCTTGGCTCTAGCGGGAGCCGAGCAGTACTTC.